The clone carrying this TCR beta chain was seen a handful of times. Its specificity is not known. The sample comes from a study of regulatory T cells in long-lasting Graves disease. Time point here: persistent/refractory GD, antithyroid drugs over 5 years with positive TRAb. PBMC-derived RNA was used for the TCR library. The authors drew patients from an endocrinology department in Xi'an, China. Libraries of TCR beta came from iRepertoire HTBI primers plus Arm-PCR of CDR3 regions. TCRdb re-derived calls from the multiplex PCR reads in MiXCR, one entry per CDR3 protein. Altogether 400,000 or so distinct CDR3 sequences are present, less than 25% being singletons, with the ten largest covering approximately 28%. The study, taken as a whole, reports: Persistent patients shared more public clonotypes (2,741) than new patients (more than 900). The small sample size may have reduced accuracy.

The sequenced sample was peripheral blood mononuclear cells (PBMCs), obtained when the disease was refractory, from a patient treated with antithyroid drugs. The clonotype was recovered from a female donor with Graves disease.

CDR3: CASSLYRGANTGELFF. The DNA of the CDR3 is TGTGCCAGCAGTTTATATCGGGGTGCGAACACCGGGGAGCTGTTTTTT. The chain links TRBV27 to TRBJ2-2; D possibly corresponds to TRBD2 (5 bases). Per germline, CDR1 MNHEY and CDR2 SMNVEV (reference sequence). V lost 1 base and J 0 bases, leaving 9 bases between the germline ends. CDR3 length equals 16 residues.